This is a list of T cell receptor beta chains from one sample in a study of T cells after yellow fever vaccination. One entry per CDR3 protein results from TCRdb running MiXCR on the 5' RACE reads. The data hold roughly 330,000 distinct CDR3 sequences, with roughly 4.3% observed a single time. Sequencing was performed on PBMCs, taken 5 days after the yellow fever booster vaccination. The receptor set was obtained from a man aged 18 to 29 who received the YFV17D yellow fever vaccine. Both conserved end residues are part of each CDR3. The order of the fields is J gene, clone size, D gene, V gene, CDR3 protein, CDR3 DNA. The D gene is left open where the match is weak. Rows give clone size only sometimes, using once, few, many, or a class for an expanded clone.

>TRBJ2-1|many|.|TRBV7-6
CASSRDNYNEQFF
TGTGCCAGCAGCCGGGACAACTACAATGAGCAGTTCTTC
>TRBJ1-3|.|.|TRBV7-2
CASTGQRGNTIYF
TGTGCCAGCACCGGACAGCGGGGAAACACCATATATTTT
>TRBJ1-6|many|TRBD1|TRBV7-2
CASSSRQGTANSPLHF
TGTGCCAGCAGCTCAAGACAGGGAACCGCTAATTCACCCCTCCACTTT
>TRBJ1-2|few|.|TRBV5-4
CASSLAGKYYGYTF
TGTGCCAGCAGCTTGGCGGGGAAATATTATGGCTACACCTTC
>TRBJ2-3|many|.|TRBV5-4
CASSFPEITDTQYF
TGTGCCAGCAGCTTTCCCGAGATCACAGATACGCAGTATTTT
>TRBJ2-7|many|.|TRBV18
CASSPGVREQYF
TGTGCCAGCTCACCAGGGGTCAGGGAGCAGTACTTC
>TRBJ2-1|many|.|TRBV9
CASRPPGDNEQFF
TGTGCCAGCAGGCCCCCCGGGGACAATGAGCAGTTCTTC
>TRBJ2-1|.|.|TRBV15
CATSGGTRNEQFF
TGTGCCACCAGCGGGGGTACGCGTAATGAGCAGTTCTTC
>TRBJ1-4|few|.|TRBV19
CASSPPGEGWTNEKLFF
TGTGCCAGTAGTCCTCCAGGGGAAGGTTGGACTAATGAAAAACTGTTTTTT
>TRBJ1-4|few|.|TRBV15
CATSRRTNEKLFF
TGTGCCACCAGCCGTAGGACTAATGAAAAACTGTTTTTT
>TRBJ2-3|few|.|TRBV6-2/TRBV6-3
CASSPGTRLDGTDTQYF
TGTGCCAGCAGTCCCGGGACCAGACTCGACGGCACAGATACGCAGTATTTT
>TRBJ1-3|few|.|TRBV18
CASSPMTDGNTIYF
TGTGCCAGCTCACCAATGACAGATGGAAACACCATATATTTT
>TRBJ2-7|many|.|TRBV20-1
CSAREVGYEQYF
TGCAGTGCTAGAGAGGTGGGGTACGAGCAGTACTTC
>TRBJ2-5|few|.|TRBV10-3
CAISEGKHGGPETQYF
TGTGCCATCAGTGAGGGGAAGCACGGGGGGCCAGAGACCCAGTACTTC
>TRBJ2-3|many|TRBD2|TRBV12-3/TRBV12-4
CASTTRAGGDTQYF
TGTGCCAGCACCACAAGGGCGGGAGGGGATACGCAGTATTTT
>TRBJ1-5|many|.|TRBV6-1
CASNWGSNQPQHF
TGTGCCAGCAATTGGGGTAGCAATCAGCCCCAGCATTTT
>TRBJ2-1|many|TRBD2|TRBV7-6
CASSSPTSGETYNEQFF
TGTGCCAGCAGCTCACCGACTAGCGGGGAAACCTACAATGAGCAGTTCTTC
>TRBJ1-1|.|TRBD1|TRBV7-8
CASSPRGLHRAEAFF
TGTGCCAGCAGCCCTAGGGGGCTCCATCGGGCTGAAGCTTTCTTT
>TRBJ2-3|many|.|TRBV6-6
CASNGRRTDTQYF
TGTGCCAGCAACGGCAGACGCACAGATACGCAGTATTTT
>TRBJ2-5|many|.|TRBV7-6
CASSLAPNQETQYF
TGTGCCAGCAGCTTAGCGCCCAACCAAGAGACCCAGTACTTC
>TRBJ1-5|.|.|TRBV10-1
CASRKGPHNQPQHF
TGCGCCAGCAGAAAGGGACCGCACAATCAGCCCCAGCATTTT
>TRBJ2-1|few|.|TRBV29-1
CSALRTRHEQFF
TGCAGCGCTCTGAGAACTAGACATGAGCAGTTCTTC
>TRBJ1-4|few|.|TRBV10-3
CAISEMVDEKLFF
TGTGCCATCAGTGAGATGGTAGATGAAAAACTGTTTTTT
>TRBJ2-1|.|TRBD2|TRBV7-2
CASSLHLKLAGGKEQFF
TGTGCCAGCAGCTTGCACTTAAAACTAGCGGGGGGGAAGGAGCAGTTCTTC
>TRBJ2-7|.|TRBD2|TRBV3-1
CASSQEIDSGVLYEQYF
TGTGCCAGCAGCCAAGAGATTGATAGCGGGGTGCTCTACGAGCAGTACTTC
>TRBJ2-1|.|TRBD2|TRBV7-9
CASSHPAGGNEQFF
TGTGCCAGCAGCCACCCGGCGGGGGGCAACGAGCAGTTCTTC
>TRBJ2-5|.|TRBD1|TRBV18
CASSPPTGGRGTQYF
TGTGCCAGCTCACCACCGACAGGGGGACGGGGGACCCAGTACTTC
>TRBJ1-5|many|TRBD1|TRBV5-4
CASSSGTGGNQPQHF
TGTGCCAGCAGCTCTGGGACAGGAGGCAATCAGCCCCAGCATTTT
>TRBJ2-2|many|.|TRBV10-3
CAISEYPPNTGELFF
TGTGCCATCAGTGAGTACCCGCCGAACACCGGGGAGCTGTTTTTT
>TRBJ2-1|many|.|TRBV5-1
CASNSQGYSYNEQFF
TGCGCCAGCAACAGTCAGGGGTACTCCTACAATGAGCAGTTCTTC
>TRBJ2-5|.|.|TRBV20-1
CSAPRRGPRETQYF
TGCAGTGCCCCCCGGAGGGGGCCTCGAGAGACCCAGTACTTC
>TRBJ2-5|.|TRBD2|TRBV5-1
CASSLVVTGGQETQYF
TGCGCCAGCAGCTTGGTAGTGACGGGGGGGCAAGAGACCCAGTACTTC
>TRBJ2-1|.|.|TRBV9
CASSPRTLSSYNEQFF
TGTGCCAGCAGCCCCCGGACCCTTAGCTCCTACAATGAGCAGTTCTTC
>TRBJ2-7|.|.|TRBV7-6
CASSLMVEAEQYF
TGTGCCAGCAGCTTAATGGTTGAGGCCGAGCAGTACTTC
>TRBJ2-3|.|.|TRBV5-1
CASSGWQGPNTDTQYF
TGCGCCAGCAGCGGGTGGCAGGGACCAAACACAGATACGCAGTATTTT
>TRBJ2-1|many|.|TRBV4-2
CASRPGGDLHEQFF
TGTGCCAGCAGGCCCGGGGGAGATTTGCATGAGCAGTTCTTC
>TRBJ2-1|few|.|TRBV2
CASTTVRDSNEQFF
TGTGCCAGCACCACCGTGCGGGATAGCAATGAGCAGTTCTTC
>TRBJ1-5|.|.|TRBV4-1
CASSLGGEAQPQHF
TGCGCCAGCAGCCTGGGAGGGGAGGCTCAGCCCCAGCATTTT
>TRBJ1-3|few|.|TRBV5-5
CASSWGVYSGNTIYF
TGTGCCAGCTCGTGGGGGGTATACTCTGGAAACACCATATATTTT
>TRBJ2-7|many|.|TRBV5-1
CASSYTDRSYEQYF
TGCGCCAGCAGCTACACCGACCGGTCCTACGAGCAGTACTTC
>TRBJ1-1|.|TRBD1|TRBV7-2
CASRTPTGGDTEAFF
TGTGCCAGCAGGACTCCGACAGGGGGCGACACTGAAGCTTTCTTT
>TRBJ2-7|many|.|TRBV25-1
CASSPRDRGYEQYF
TGTGCCAGCAGTCCACGAGACCGGGGGTACGAGCAGTACTTC
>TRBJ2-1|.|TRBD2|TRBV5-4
CASSASGLALVEQFF
TGTGCCAGCAGCGCCTCGGGACTAGCGCTCGTGGAGCAGTTCTTC
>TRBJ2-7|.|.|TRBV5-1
CASSFRGISYEQYF
TGCGCCAGCAGCTTTCGGGGGATATCGTACGAGCAGTACTTC
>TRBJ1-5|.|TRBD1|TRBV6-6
CASRYSGTGDQPQHF
TGTGCCAGCAGATACTCCGGGACAGGGGATCAGCCCCAGCATTTT
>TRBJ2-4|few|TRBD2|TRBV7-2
CASSSRLAGGSKNIQYF
TGTGCCAGCAGCTCGCGACTAGCGGGGGGGTCCAAAAACATTCAGTACTTC
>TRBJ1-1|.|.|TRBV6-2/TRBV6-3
CASRRTGVNTEAFF
TGTGCCAGCAGGAGGACGGGGGTGAACACTGAAGCTTTCTTT
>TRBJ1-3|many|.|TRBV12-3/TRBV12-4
CASSLLGSGNTIYF
TGTGCCAGCAGTTTATTAGGCTCTGGAAACACCATATATTTT
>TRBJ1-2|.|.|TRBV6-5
CASSEVGVRGYTF
TGTGCCAGCAGTGAGGTAGGGGTGCGGGGCTACACCTTC
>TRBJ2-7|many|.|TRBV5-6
CASSQGMGTREQYF
TGTGCCAGCAGCCAGGGCATGGGGACACGCGAGCAGTACTTC
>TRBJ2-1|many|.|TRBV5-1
CASCTGPPGGNEQFF
TGCGCCAGCTGTACCGGGCCTCCCGGGGGCAATGAGCAGTTCTTC
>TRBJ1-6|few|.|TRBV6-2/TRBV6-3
CASTGTALWSLHF
TGTGCCAGCACCGGTACCGCTCTTTGGTCCCTCCACTTT
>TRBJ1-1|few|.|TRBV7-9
CASSSNGVGTEAFF
TGTGCCAGCAGCTCAAACGGGGTGGGCACTGAAGCTTTCTTT
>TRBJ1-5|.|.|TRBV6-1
CASRDLREINQPQHF
TGTGCCAGCAGGGACCTACGGGAGATCAATCAGCCCCAGCATTTT
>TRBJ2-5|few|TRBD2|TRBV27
CASSPRSGGRRETQYF
TGTGCCAGCAGTCCTCGTAGCGGGGGCCGAAGGGAGACCCAGTACTTC
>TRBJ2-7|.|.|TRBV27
CASSLSPEPYEQYF
TGTGCCAGCAGTTTATCGCCGGAACCCTACGAGCAGTACTTC